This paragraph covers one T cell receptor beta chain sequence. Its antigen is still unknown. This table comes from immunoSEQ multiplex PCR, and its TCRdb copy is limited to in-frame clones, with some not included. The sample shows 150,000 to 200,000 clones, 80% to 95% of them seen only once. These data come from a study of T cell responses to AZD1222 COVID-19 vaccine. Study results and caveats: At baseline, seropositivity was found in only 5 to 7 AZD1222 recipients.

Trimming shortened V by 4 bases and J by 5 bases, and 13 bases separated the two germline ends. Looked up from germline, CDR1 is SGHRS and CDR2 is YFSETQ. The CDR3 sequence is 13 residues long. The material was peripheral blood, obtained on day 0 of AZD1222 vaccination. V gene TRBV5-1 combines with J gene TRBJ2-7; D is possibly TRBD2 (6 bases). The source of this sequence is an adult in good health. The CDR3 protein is CASSPPGADEQYF. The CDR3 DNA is TGCGCCAGCAGCCCTCCGGGAGCCGACGAGCAGTACTTC.